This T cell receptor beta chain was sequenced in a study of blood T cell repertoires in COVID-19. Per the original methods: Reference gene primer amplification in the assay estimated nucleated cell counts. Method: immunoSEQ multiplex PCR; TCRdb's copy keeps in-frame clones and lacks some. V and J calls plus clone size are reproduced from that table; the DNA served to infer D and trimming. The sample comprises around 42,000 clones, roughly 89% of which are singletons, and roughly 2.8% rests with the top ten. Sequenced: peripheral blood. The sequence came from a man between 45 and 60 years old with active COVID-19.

CDR3 nucleotides: TGTGCTAGTGGTTTGGCTCTCGCAACAGGGGGAAGTAAAACCGGGGAGCTGTTTTTT. As protein: CASGLALATGGSKTGELFF. This chain links TRBV12-5 with TRBJ2-2, with 8 positions matching TRBD1. CDR1 LGHNT and CDR2 FRNRAP come from the germline V gene. The CDR3 spans 19 residues. After removal of 1 base from V and 5 bases from J, the junction contained 15 bases not matched to a gene.